The 14 T cell receptor beta chains listed next were all sequenced from one sample in a study of T cell responses to AZD1222 COVID-19 vaccine. Here immunoSEQ multiplex PCR was the method, and the copy in TCRdb shows in-frame clones only, minus some. The table shows 180,000 or so clones, with about 90% occurring only once. The sequencing here drew on peripheral blood, taken 28 days after the second AZD1222 dose. The receptors come from an adult who received the AZD1222 COVID-19 vaccine.

The count of this clone is one. This chain joins TRBV19 and TRBJ1-2; D is unclear. Germline V gene lookup returns CDR1 LNHDA and CDR2 SQIVND (reference sequence). The CDR3 contains 10 residues. V shed 10 bases and J shed 4 bases, with 7 bases lying between them. In DNA, the CDR3 is TGTGCCACCCTAGGCTATGGCTACACCTTC. This sequence encodes CATLGYGYTF. Complete variable domain (other parts from reference TRBV19 and TRBJ1-2): DGGITQSPKYLFRKEGQNVTLSCEQNLNHDAMYWYRQDPGQGLRLIYYSQIVNDFQKGDIAEGYSVSREKKESFPLTVTSAQKNPTAFYLCATLGYGYTFGSGTRLTVV.

This chain connects TRBV3-1 (or the pseudogene TRBV3-2) to TRBJ2-1; no clear D. This CDR3 has 15 amino acids. Germline CDR1 is LGHDT and CDR2 is YNNKEL (reference sequence). Trimming removed 0 bases from V and 4 bases from J, with 10 bases in between. CDR3 loop: CASSQEWQAYNEQFF. CDR3 coding DNA: TGTGCCAGCAGCCAAGAGTGGCAGGCATACAATGAGCAGTTCTTC.

The chain has TRBV12-3 or TRBV12-4 and TRBJ1-3; D not certain. This CDR3 comprises 13 residues. V was cut by 0 bases and J by 7 bases, with 7 bases left in between. Written as DNA, the CDR3 is TGTGCCAGCAGTTTAGCAGGACTTAACACCATATATTTT. The encoded protein is CASSLAGLNTIYF.

This clone was detected only once. The rearrangement uses TRBV2 and TRBJ1-6; D not certain. This CDR3 contains 13 residues. Trimming shortened V by 3 bases and J by 8 bases, and 8 bases separated the two germline ends. Looked up from germline, CDR1 is SNHLY and CDR2 is FYNNEI. Here the CDR3 DNA reads TGTGCCAGCAGTGACCCACCCTATTCACCCCTCCACTTT. It specifies CASSDPPYSPLHF.

The V and J genes are TRBV5-4 and TRBJ1-2, with 7 bases that match TRBD1. V lost 0 bases and J lost 4; bases outside the gene matches: 3. Germline CDR1 is SGHNT and CDR2 is YYREEE (reference sequence). The CDR3 is made up of 14 amino acids. The CDR3 loop reads CASSLAGQTYGYTF. In nucleotides, the CDR3 is TGTGCCAGCAGCTTGGCGGGACAGACCTATGGCTACACCTTC.

This sequence joins TRBV27 and TRBJ1-5; D may be TRBD1 (5 bases). Germline CDR1 MNHEY, CDR2 SMNVEV (reference sequence). V lost 1 base and J 6 bases, leaving 7 bases between the germline ends. The CDR3 sequence is 13 residues long. CDR3 loop: CASSLWGGQPQHF. The DNA for the CDR3 is TGTGCCAGCAGTTTATGGGGGGGTCAGCCCCAGCATTTT.

This chain uses TRBV28 with TRBJ1-1, with no clear D. The V gene's germline CDR1 is MDHEN and CDR2 SYDVKM. The V gene lost 5 bases and the J gene lost 0 bases, with 13 bases spanning the gap. The CDR3 sequence is 15 residues long. The CDR3 region is CASSVPLRVNTEAFF. The CDR3 nucleotides read TGTGCCAGCAGTGTACCCCTCCGGGTGAACACTGAAGCTTTCTTT. Together with reference TRBV28 and TRBJ1-1, the CDR3 gives the full variable domain: DVKVTQSSRYLVKRTGEKVFLECVQDMDHENMFWYRQDPGLGLRLIYFSYDVKMKEKGDIPEGYSVSREKKERFSLILESASTNQTSMYLCASSVPLRVNTEAFFGQGTRLTVV.

The V gene is TRBV24-1, the J gene TRBJ2-1; 9 bases map to TRBD2. Germline lookup yields CDR1 KGHDR and CDR2 SFDVKD. The V segment lost 2 bases and the J segment 4 bases; nucleotides outside the gene matches: 8. The length of the CDR3 is 17 residues. The CDR3 DNA reads TGTGCCACCAGTGATTCAGGGAGCGGGAGGCTATACAATGAGCAGTTCTTC. Amino acid sequence: CATSDSGSGRLYNEQFF.

The CDR3 DNA reads as TGTGCCAGCAGCCTGGACGTATTTCCGAACACCGGGGAGCTGTTTTTT. It translates to CASSLDVFPNTGELFF. J is TRBJ2-2 and V is TRBV5-4; D gene uncertain. With 4 bases removed from V and 0 bases from J, the gap between germline ends came to 13 bases. Germline CDR1 SGHNT, CDR2 YYREEE (reference sequence). The CDR3 is made up of 16 amino acids. Based on the CDR3 plus reference TRBV5-4 and TRBJ2-2, the full variable domain is ETGVTQSPTHLIKTRGQQVTLRCSSQSGHNTVSWYQQALGQGPQFIFQYYREEENGRGNFPPRFSGLQFPNYSSELNVNALELDDSALYLCASSLDVFPNTGELFFGEGSRLTVL.

The V gene is TRBV10-3, the J gene TRBJ2-7; 7 positions match TRBD1. Germline values: CDR1 ENHRY, CDR2 SYGVKD. The trim removed 6 bases at V and 2 bases at J, leaving 4 bases unmatched. This CDR3 spans 13 amino acids. CDR3 in DNA: TGTGCCATCAGGGACAGGCTAACCTACGAGCAGTACTTC. Protein sequence: CAIRDRLTYEQYF.

DNA of the CDR3: TGTGCCAGCAGTTTAATGACAGGGGTAGGGGAAAAACTGTTTTTT. This sequence encodes CASSLMTGVGEKLFF. The chain uses TRBV27 and TRBJ1-4, with TRBD1 matching over 8 bases. This CDR3 region has 15 residues. The germline gives CDR1 MNHEY, CDR2 SMNVEV (reference sequence). Germline trimming cut 2 bases from V and 8 bases from J; bases unmatched to any gene: 7.

Note on this clone: The same CDR3 is also encoded by other DNA sequences in this sample. The chain joins TRBV6-5 to TRBJ2-7, with a tentative D call TRBD2 (5 bases). Looked up from germline, CDR1 is MNHEY and CDR2 is SVGAGI. The germline V and J ends were trimmed by 2 bases and 1 base, with 9 bases remaining between them. The CDR3 runs 14 residues. CDR3 loop: CASSYARGSYEQYF. The CDR3 DNA reads as TGTGCCAGCAGTTACGCCCGAGGGTCCTACGAGCAGTACTTC.

V gene TRBV3-1 (or the pseudogene TRBV3-2) combines with J gene TRBJ2-2; 9 bases are shared with TRBD1. The trim removed 4 bases at V and 1 base at J, leaving 1 base unmatched. The CDR3 totals 15 residues. The germline CDR1 and CDR2 sequences are LGHDT and YNNKEL (reference sequence). DNA of the CDR3: TGTGCCAGCAGCCTGGGACAGGGGAACACCGGGGAGCTGTTTTTT. As protein: CASSLGQGNTGELFF.

This clone was counted a single time. The genes are TRBV5-1 and TRBJ2-3, with 8 bases lining up with TRBD1. The CDR3 is 15 residues long. V shed 5 bases and J 3 bases; nucleotides not matched to a gene: 8. CDR1 and CDR2 (germline): SGHRS, YFSETQ. CDR3 sequence reads: CASSQGARNTDTQYF. CDR3 DNA sequence: TGCGCCAGCAGTCAGGGGGCTCGTAATACAGATACGCAGTATTTT.